The 23 T cell receptor beta chains presented below share a single source sample, sequenced in a study of spatial heterogeneity in lung cancer. One entry per CDR3 protein results from TCRdb running MiXCR on the 5' RACE reads. Seen here are about 75,000 distinct CDR3 sequences, about 14% observed once, and the top ten hold roughly 7%. Time point given: sample taken at primary tumor resection. Unsorted whole RNA samples from tumor, nontumor lung or frozen PBMC were sequenced. The sequences come from PBMCs, collected at surgery. The receptors here all came from a male donor with early-stage non-small cell lung cancer.

The table lists this clonotype with a few counts. This chain uses TRBV20-1 with TRBJ2-1; D is ambiguous. The V gene's germline CDR1 is DFQATT and CDR2 SNEGSKA (reference sequence). V lost 5 bases and J lost 4, with 9 bases in between. CDR3 length: 12 amino acids. The DNA for the CDR3 is TGCAGTGCTCGACGAGAGTACAATGAGCAGTTCTTC. Its protein product is CSARREYNEQFF.

The chain couples TRBV4-3 to TRBJ1-2; tentatively, D is TRBD1 (5 bases). This CDR3 has 14 amino acids. CDR1 and CDR2 (germline): LGHNA, YSLEER. Trimming took off 0 bases at V and 3 bases at J, with 8 bases between the two ends. The CDR3 sequence is CASSQETVDYGYTF. CDR3 in DNA: TGCGCCAGCAGCCAAGAGACAGTAGACTATGGCTACACCTTC.

This sequence joins TRBV25-1 and TRBJ2-1; TRBD1 matches at 10 bases. V lost 4 bases and J lost 2; bases outside the gene matches: 2. Germline V CDR1 and CDR2: MGHDK, SYGVNS. The CDR3 has 15 residues. CDR3 amino acids: CASSATGGAYNEQFF. CDR3 DNA: TGTGCCAGCAGTGCGACAGGGGGCGCCTACAATGAGCAGTTCTTC.

The genes are TRBV2 and TRBJ2-7; D not certain. V lost 4 bases to trimming and J lost 2 bases, with 6 bases between them. In germline, CDR1 is SNHLY, CDR2 FYNNEI. CDR3 length equals 12 residues. The CDR3: CASSALTYEQYF. The DNA of the CDR3 is TGTGCCAGCAGTGCCCTTACCTACGAGCAGTACTTC.

This chain joins TRBV20-1 and TRBJ2-5; D is unclear. Germline CDR1 reads DFQATT; CDR2 reads SNEGSKA (reference sequence). This CDR3 contains 14 residues. V lost 4 bases and J lost 2, with 14 bases in between. CDR3 nucleotide sequence: TGCAGTGCTAACCCCACTATACTTCAAGAGACCCAGTACTTC. Amino acid sequence: CSANPTILQETQYF.

This clonotype appeared a few times. V and J are TRBV20-1 and TRBJ2-3; D is undetermined. CDR1 and CDR2 from the germline V gene are DFQATT and SNEGSKA (reference sequence). CDR3 length equals 13 residues. V lost 4 bases and J 5 bases, leaving 13 bases between the germline ends. The CDR3 loop is CSATRVLRDTQYF. In DNA, the CDR3 is TGCAGTGCTACCAGAGTCCTGAGAGATACGCAGTATTTT.

The chain carries TRBV20-1 and TRBJ2-1; D not certain. Germline CDR1 reads DFQATT; CDR2 reads SNEGSKA (reference sequence). Trimming left V 3 bases short and J 0 bases short, with 18 bases between. This CDR3 spans 17 amino acids. The CDR3 region has the DNA TGCAGTGCTAGCCCCGGACCTCTTTCGAGCTCCTACAATGAGCAGTTCTTC. Translated, it gives CSASPGPLSSSYNEQFF.

Many counts were recorded for this clonotype. In DNA, the CDR3 is TGTGCCAGCAGCCCCCCCGGTGGGGCCAACGTCCTGACTTTC. Amino acid sequence: CASSPPGGANVLTF. This rearrangement joins TRBV7-9 to TRBJ2-6; D gene unclear. Germline V gives CDR1 SEHNR, CDR2 FQNEAQ (reference sequence). This CDR3 contains 14 residues. Trimming pared 5 bases from V and 3 bases from J, leaving 8 bases between.

There are a few counts of this clonotype. The V gene is TRBV23-1, the J gene TRBJ2-7, with D unclear. TRBV23-1 is an ORF, and what it does is uncertain. The CDR3 runs to 14 residues. The V end was cut by 4 bases, the J end by 1 base, with 11 bases between. CDR3 sequence: CASSPPSRSYEQYF. The CDR3 DNA reads as TGCGCCAGCAGTCCCCCGAGCAGGTCCTACGAGCAGTACTTC.

V is TRBV6-1 and J is TRBJ1-2, with unresolved D. Germline-derived CDR1 and CDR2 are MNHNS and SASEGT. The CDR3 spans 13 residues. Trimming took off 5 bases at V and 2 bases at J, with 9 bases between the two ends. The CDR3 DNA follows: TGTGCCAGCAGTCCAGCCGCCAACTATGGCTACACCTTC. Its translation is CASSPAANYGYTF.

This chain links TRBV20-1 with TRBJ1-5; TRBD1 is a possible D gene (6 bases). Per germline, CDR1 DFQATT and CDR2 SNEGSKA (reference sequence). The CDR3 totals 11 residues. This CDR3 reads CRTDRLQPQHF. CDR3 in DNA: TGCAGGACTGACAGGCTGCAGCCCCAGCATTTT.

This clonotype was detected ten times or more. The chain uses TRBV29-1 and TRBJ2-3, with D perhaps TRBD2 (5 bases). V lost 5 bases and J lost 0, with 6 bases in between. The CDR3 runs to 12 residues. The germline gives CDR1 SQVTM, CDR2 ANQGSEA. For the CDR3, the DNA is TGCAGCGTTTTAGCGAGCACAGATACGCAGTATTTT. Its translation is CSVLASTDTQYF.

The chain uses TRBV11-2 and TRBJ2-3, with 7 bases aligning to TRBD2. Germline V CDR1 and CDR2: SGHAT, FQNNGV. The CDR3 loop spans 15 amino acids. With V trimmed by 4 bases and J by 2 bases, 6 bases remained unmatched. CDR3 nucleotide sequence: TGTGCCAGCAGCTCACTAGCGAATCCCACAGATACGCAGTATTTT. Translation gives CASSSLANPTDTQYF.

The CDR3 bases are TGCGCCAGCAGTAACGGAGACACCGGGGAGCTGTTTTTT. The encoded protein is CASSNGDTGELFF. This sequence joins TRBV5-1 and TRBJ2-2; unclear D gene. CDR1 SGHRS and CDR2 YFSETQ come from the germline V gene. The length of the CDR3 is 13 residues. V was cut by 5 bases and J by 3 bases, with 8 bases left in between.

The chain links TRBV2 to TRBJ1-1, with TRBD1 identical over 8 bases. The CDR3 has 15 amino acids. V gave up 4 bases and J gave up 0 bases; unmatched junction bases: 4. Germline V lookup: CDR1 SNHLY, CDR2 FYNNEI. This chain's CDR3 is CASSGQGTVNTEAFF. The CDR3 nucleotides read TGTGCCAGCAGTGGACAGGGGACGGTGAACACTGAAGCTTTCTTT.

Ten or more counts support this clonotype. This rearrangement joins TRBV14 to TRBJ2-7, with 7 bases matching TRBD2. The length of the CDR3 is 14 residues. Germline V gives CDR1 SGHDN, CDR2 FVKESK. The V and J ends lost 2 bases and 4 bases, in that order; junction bases with no gene match: 5. CDR3 in DNA: TGTGCCAGCAGCCAACAACCCGGGGGGTACGAGCAGTACTTC. Its protein is CASSQQPGGYEQYF.

This chain joins TRBV5-5 and TRBJ2-1; D not resolved. The CDR3 is 12 amino acids. CDR1 and CDR2 from the germline V gene are SGHKS and YYEKEE (reference sequence). The V and J ends lost 1 base and 9 bases respectively, with 8 bases between them. The CDR3 spells CASSLSFGEQFF. The CDR3, as DNA: TGTGCCAGCAGCTTGTCCTTCGGTGAGCAGTTCTTC.

The rearrangement uses TRBV7-9 and TRBJ1-1; D not resolved. V lost 1 base and J 7 bases, leaving 10 bases between the germline ends. The CDR3 runs to 13 residues. Germline V gene data show CDR1 as SEHNR and CDR2 as FQNEAQ (reference sequence). CDR3 region: CASSLGATFEAFF. In DNA form, the CDR3 reads TGTGCCAGCAGCTTAGGGGCTACCTTTGAAGCTTTCTTT. The full variable domain, rest sourced from reference TRBV7-9 and TRBJ1-1, is DTGVSQNPRHKITKRGQNVTFRCDPISEHNRLYWYRQTLGQGPEFLTYFQNEAQLEKSRLLSDRFSAERPKGSFSTLEIQRTEQGDSAMYLCASSLGATFEAFFGQGTRLTVV.

This clonotype was detected ten times or more. V and J are TRBV4-2 and TRBJ2-1, with a weak D call TRBD1 (6 bases). Germline CDR1 LGHNA, CDR2 YNFKEQ. The CDR3 loop spans 13 amino acids. Trimming stripped 4 bases from V and 6 bases from J, with 10 bases between. The CDR3 is CASSRGQSNEQFF. The CDR3 region has the DNA TGTGCCAGCAGCCGCGGACAGTCCAATGAGCAGTTCTTC.

J is TRBJ2-1 and V is TRBV2; D is perhaps TRBD1 (5 bases). Between the trimmed V and J ends, which lost 2 bases and 3 bases, there was a span of 8 bases. CDR1 is SNHLY and CDR2 is FYNNEI in the germline V gene. This CDR3 spans 14 amino acids. CDR3: CASSEQGFYNEQFF. For the CDR3, the DNA is TGTGCCAGCAGTGAACAGGGATTCTACAATGAGCAGTTCTTC.

Details on this clonotype: The junction differs from germline at one of its ends, possibly a read error. This rearrangement joins TRBV7-7 to TRBJ2-1, with TRBD2 identical over 8 bases. Germline V CDR1 and CDR2: SSHAT, FNYEAQ (reference sequence). The CDR3 runs 15 residues. In nucleotides, the CDR3 is TGTGCTAGCAGCGTTAGCGGGAATTCGTACAATGAGCAGTTCTTC. This sequence encodes CASSVSGNSYNEQFF.

This clonotype was detected a few times. V gene TRBV27 combines with J gene TRBJ1-4; TRBD1 matches at 7 bases. V lost 4 bases, J lost 8 bases, and 16 bases stayed unmatched. CDR1 is MNHEY and CDR2 is SMNVEV in the germline V gene (reference sequence). The CDR3 loop spans 17 amino acids. DNA of the CDR3: TGTGCCAGCAGTTCCCGGGCAGGGGGGGGATTAAAGGAAAAACTGTTTTTT. Amino acid sequence: CASSSRAGGGLKEKLFF.

The V and J genes are TRBV29-1 and TRBJ1-4; a possible D gene is TRBD1 (6 bases). CDR1 is SQVTM, CDR2 ANQGSEA, per germline. The CDR3 runs 14 residues. Trimming took off 4 bases at V and 5 bases at J, with 14 bases between the two ends. CDR3 nucleotides: TGCAGCGTTGCCCGGGGGGCGGACAATGAAAAACTGTTTTTT. It is translated as CSVARGADNEKLFF. Full variable domain (missing parts from reference TRBV29-1 and TRBJ1-4): SAVISQKPSRDICQRGTSLTIQCQVDSQVTMMFWYRQQPGQSLTLIATANQGSEATYESGFVIDKFPISRPNLTFSTLTVSNMSPEDSSIYLCSVARGADNEKLFFGSGTQLSVL.